This T cell receptor (beta chain) was captured by sequencing in a study of OX40 agonist ivuxolimab in advanced cancers. About the research overall: Six ivuxolimab dose levels, 0.01 to 10 mg/kg, were given intravenously every 2 weeks. The group had a mean age of approximately 60 years, ranged from roughly 23 to 85, and was approximately 81% male.

Repertoires were generated with immunoSEQ multiplex PCR, while TCRdb's copy carries only in-frame clones and drops some. The sample lists 50,000 to 60,000 clones; approximately 86% were seen once. Study results and caveats: Part of the nonresponder group also had normalized T-cell clonal expansion that was low.

Germline-derived CDR1 and CDR2 are ENHRY and SYGVKD. Losses at the gene ends were 10 bases for V and 0 bases for J; bases not matched to a gene: 10. The CDR3 has 15 residues. To note about this clone: Its specificity is not known.

The sample in question was CD4+ or CD8+ T cells sorted from blood, obtained in a trial of the OX40 agonist ivuxolimab. The TCR originated in an adult with an advanced solid tumor such as melanoma, head and neck, liver or kidney cancer. The chain recombines TRBV10-3 with TRBJ2-3; 7 nucleotides line up with TRBD2. This CDR3 is CASLKSGGSTDTQYF. CDR3 coding DNA: TGTGCCAGCTTAAAGTCGGGGGGTAGCACAGATACGCAGTATTTT.